Each of the 8 T cell receptor beta chains below was sequenced from the same sample in a study of neurological immune-mediated disorders. One entry per CDR3 protein, called by TCRdb with MiXCR from the 5' RACE reads. The sample lists about 87,000 distinct CDR3 sequences, around 3.6% occurring once. Sequencing used PBMCs. Source of these receptors: a woman aged 45-59 years with multiple sclerosis.

This clonotype showed up many times. The chain carries TRBV29-1 and TRBJ2-1; 8 bases are shared with TRBD2. V dropped 7 bases and J dropped 6; count of bases not matched to a gene: 8. Germline CDR1 and CDR2: SQVTM and ANQGSEA. The CDR3 runs 13 residues. Written as DNA, the CDR3 is TGCAGCGCCGCCCGGGGGGGGCGCAATGAGCAGTTCTTC. This sequence encodes CSAARGGRNEQFF.

This clonotype was seen repeatedly, ten times or more. V and J are TRBV7-8 and TRBJ2-3, with TRBD1 matching 12 bases. Trimming removed 5 bases from V and 14 bases from J; junction bases left unmatched: 17. The CDR3 spans 16 residues. CDR1 SGHVS and CDR2 FQNEAQ come from the germline V gene. The CDR3 region has the DNA TGTGCCAGCAGCCGACTACCGGGACAGGGGGCCCAGGAGGTGTATTTT. Translating gives CASSRLPGQGAQEVYF.

This clonotype was seen at least ten times. The rearrangement links TRBV3-1 to TRBJ1-2; weak D call: TRBD1 (6 bases). Germline assignment: CDR1 LGHDT and CDR2 YNNKEL (reference sequence). The CDR3 extends over 16 amino acids. Trimming took 2 bases from V and 5 from J, leaving 18 bases between them. As DNA, the CDR3 is TGTGCCAGCAGCCAACCTACCACCAGGGGTCCATATGGCTACACCTTC. Translating gives CASSQPTTRGPYGYTF.

This clonotype was observed many times. The chain employs TRBV7-2 and TRBJ2-3; 9 bases are shared with TRBD2. J was trimmed by 6 bases and V by 3 bases; bases with no gene match: 7. CDR3 length equals 15 residues. Germline CDR1 reads SGHTA; CDR2 reads FQGNSA. CDR3 sequence reads: CASSLAGGPIDTQYF. The CDR3 DNA reads as TGTGCCAGCAGCTTGGCGGGGGGGCCAATTGATACGCAGTATTTT.

This chain uses TRBV14 with TRBJ1-1, with TRBD1 identical over 10 bases. Trimming removed 4 bases from V and 3 bases from J; junction bases left unmatched: 8. This CDR3 is 16 amino acids long. Germline V gives CDR1 SGHDN, CDR2 FVKESK. The CDR3 reads CASSLDIGQGDTEAFF. The CDR3 DNA follows: TGTGCCAGCAGCCTCGACATAGGACAGGGGGACACTGAAGCTTTCTTT.

The sample holds many counts of this clonotype. This chain joins TRBV7-9 and TRBJ1-1, with 8 nucleotides matching TRBD1. Trimming at V came to 5 bases and at J to 11 bases, leaving 7 bases not matched to a gene. Germline values: CDR1 SEHNR, CDR2 FQNEAQ (reference sequence). The CDR3 sequence is 12 residues long. Here the CDR3 DNA reads TGTGCCAGCAGCGGGGACAGGATAACGGCTTTCTTT. It is translated as CASSGDRITAFF.

This clonotype was seen at least ten times. The chain links TRBV10-3 to TRBJ2-5; D is unresolved. CDR1 is ENHRY, CDR2 SYGVKD, per germline. V was cut by 3 bases and J by 4 bases, with 9 bases left in between. The CDR3 sequence is 13 residues long. Written as DNA, the CDR3 is TGTGCCATCAGTGAAGTGGGGATAGAGACCCAGTACTTC. Its translation: CAISEVGIETQYF.

At least ten counts were recorded for this clonotype. The rearrangement uses TRBV6-5 and TRBJ2-7, with TRBD2 matching 11 bases. In germline, CDR1 is MNHEY, CDR2 SVGAGI. V shed 2 bases and J 3 bases; nucleotides not matched to a gene: 3. This CDR3 is built from 15 residues. CDR3 coding DNA: TGTGCCAGCAGTTACCCGGGGACTAGCGGCTACGAGCAGTACTTC. Its translation is CASSYPGTSGYEQYF.